The rows below give T cell receptor beta chains drawn from one sample of a study of T cells after yellow fever vaccination. TCRdb independently ran MiXCR on the 5' RACE reads; one entry per CDR3 protein. Of some 300,000 distinct CDR3 sequences listed, approximately 8% are singletons. The material sequenced was CD4+ T cells sorted from PBMCs, taken 5 days after the yellow fever booster vaccination. These receptors came from a man aged 18 to 30 who received the YFV17D yellow fever vaccine. Each CDR3 is given with its conserved first and last residue. A D gene is named only where the DNA matches it firmly. The size field is filled for only some rows; it gives once, few, many or a size class.

d_call,clone_size,v_call,j_call,cdr3_nt,cdr3_aa
TRBD1,few,TRBV5-1,TRBJ1-4,TGCGCCAGCAGCGGGCTACCAGGGGGGGCCCAAGAAAAACTGTTTTTT,CASSGLPGGAQEKLFF
-,-,TRBV7-2,TRBJ2-3,TGTGCCAGCAGTCGGGCCCCCCGTAACGTCGCTAGCACAGATACGCAGTATTTT,CASSRAPRNVASTDTQYF
-,many,TRBV9,TRBJ2-1,TGTGCCAGCAGCGTACTAGGGCGGAGCGCGAATGAGCAGTTCTTC,CASSVLGRSANEQFF
-,many,TRBV5-1,TRBJ2-1,TGCGCCAGCAGCAACACAGGAAGCAATGAGCAGTTCTTC,CASSNTGSNEQFF
-,few,TRBV27,TRBJ1-2,TGTGCCAGCAGTTTAACCACAGGGTGGCGATTCTATGGCTACACCTTC,CASSLTTGWRFYGYTF
-,few,TRBV14,TRBJ2-2,TGTGCCAGCAGCCAAGGTGGTAGTAGCCTGAACACCGGGGAGCTGTTTTTT,CASSQGGSSLNTGELFF
-,-,TRBV5-1,TRBJ2-3,TGCGCCAGCAGCTGGGACCAGAGCACAGATACGCAGTATTTT,CASSWDQSTDTQYF
TRBD2,many,TRBV7-2,TRBJ2-2,TGTGCCAGCAGCTTATACCCCGGGACTAGCGGGGGCGGGACCGGGGAGCTGTTTTTT,CASSLYPGTSGGGTGELFF
TRBD2,-,TRBV7-2,TRBJ2-3,TGTGCCAGCAGCGTTAGCGGGGGGCTCACAGATACGCAGTATTTT,CASSVSGGLTDTQYF
TRBD2,-,TRBV24-1,TRBJ2-2,TGTGCCACCAGTGATTCCAACACCTTCGGGGGGGCCACCGGGGAGCTGTTTTTT,CATSDSNTFGGATGELFF
-,-,TRBV4-1,TRBJ2-7,TGCGCCAGCAGCCACGACCCCCTTTACGAGCAGTACTTC,CASSHDPLYEQYF
-,-,TRBV4-3,TRBJ2-2,TGCGCCAGCAGCCAACCCACCCCGGGGAACACCGGGGAGCTGTTTTTT,CASSQPTPGNTGELFF
TRBD2,many,TRBV5-1,TRBJ2-7,TGCGCCAGCAGCTTGACTAGCGGGGAAACCTACGAGCAGTACTTC,CASSLTSGETYEQYF
TRBD2,-,TRBV12-3/TRBV12-4,TRBJ2-2,TGTGCCAGCAGTCCCGGGACTAGCGGGGGGGCCGGGGAGCTGTTTTTT,CASSPGTSGGAGELFF
-,-,TRBV2,TRBJ2-1,TGTGCCAGCAACCCCCAATACAATGAGCAGTTCTTC,CASNPQYNEQFF
-,many,TRBV7-9,TRBJ1-5,TGTGCCAGCAGTTTGGAGGGGGGTAGCAATCAGCCCCAGCATTTT,CASSLEGGSNQPQHF
-,few,TRBV2,TRBJ1-4,TGTGCCAGCAGTGGTACCTGGGACGAAAAACTGTTTTTT,CASSGTWDEKLFF
TRBD1,-,TRBV18,TRBJ2-1,TGTGCCAGCTCACCCCCGGGACAGCCTGAGCAGTTCTTC,CASSPPGQPEQFF
-,-,TRBV4-1,TRBJ1-2,TGCGCCAGCAGCCAAGTTATCGCGGGGGTGATTTGTTATGGCTACACCTTC,CASSQVIAGVICYGYTF
-,-,TRBV5-1,TRBJ1-4,TGCGCCAGCAGACCGGGACCGACGCTGATAGAAAAACTGTTTTTT,CASRPGPTLIEKLFF
TRBD2,many,TRBV29-1,TRBJ2-7,TGCAGCGTGAAGCCGGGGGGGTACGAGCAGTACTTC,CSVKPGGYEQYF
-,-,TRBV18,TRBJ1-5,TGTGCCAGCTCACCCCAGTATAGCAATCAGCCCCAGCATTTT,CASSPQYSNQPQHF
-,few,TRBV29-1,TRBJ1-1,TGCAGCGTTGAAAAGACAGTTCGCTCTTTCTTT,CSVEKTVRSFF
TRBD2,many,TRBV5-1,TRBJ2-3,TGCGCCAGCAGCCTTCTAGCGGGGGGCTGGGATACGCAGTATTTT,CASSLLAGGWDTQYF
TRBD2,-,TRBV24-1,TRBJ2-1,TGTGCCACCAGTGACACTAGCGGGGGGACTTACAATGAGCAGTTCTTC,CATSDTSGGTYNEQFF
-,many,TRBV28,TRBJ1-2,TGTGCCAGCAGTTTATACACCTATGGCTACACCTTC,CASSLYTYGYTF
-,-,TRBV4-3,TRBJ2-3,TGCGCCAGCAGCCAATGGCGAGATACCACAGATACGCAGTATTTT,CASSQWRDTTDTQYF
TRBD2,few,TRBV28,TRBJ2-3,TGTGCCAGCAGTAGACTCCCTAGCGGGGACACAGATACGCAGTATTTT,CASSRLPSGDTDTQYF